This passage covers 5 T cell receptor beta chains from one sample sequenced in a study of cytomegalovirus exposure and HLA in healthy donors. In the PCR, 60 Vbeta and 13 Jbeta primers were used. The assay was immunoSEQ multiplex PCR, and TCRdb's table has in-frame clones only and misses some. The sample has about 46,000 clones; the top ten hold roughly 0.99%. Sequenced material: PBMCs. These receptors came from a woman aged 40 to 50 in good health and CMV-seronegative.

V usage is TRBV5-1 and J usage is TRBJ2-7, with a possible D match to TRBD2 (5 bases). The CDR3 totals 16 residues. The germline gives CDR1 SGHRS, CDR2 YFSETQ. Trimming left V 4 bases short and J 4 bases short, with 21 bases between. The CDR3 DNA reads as TGCGCCAGCAGCATAGCGTCGGGTCGAGGTGTATACGAGCAGTACTTC. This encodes CASSIASGRGVYEQYF.

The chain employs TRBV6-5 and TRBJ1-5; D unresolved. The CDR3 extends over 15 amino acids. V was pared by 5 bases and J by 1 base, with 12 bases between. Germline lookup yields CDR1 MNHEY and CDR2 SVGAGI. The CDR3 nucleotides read TGTGCCAGCAGTCCCAGCCGAGGGAGCAATCAGCCCCAGCATTTT. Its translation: CASSPSRGSNQPQHF.

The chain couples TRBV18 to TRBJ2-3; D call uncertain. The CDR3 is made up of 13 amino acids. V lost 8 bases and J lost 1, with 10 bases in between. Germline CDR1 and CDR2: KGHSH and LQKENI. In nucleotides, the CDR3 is TGTGCCAGCAACTTTATTGGCACAGATACGCAGTATTTT. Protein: CASNFIGTDTQYF.

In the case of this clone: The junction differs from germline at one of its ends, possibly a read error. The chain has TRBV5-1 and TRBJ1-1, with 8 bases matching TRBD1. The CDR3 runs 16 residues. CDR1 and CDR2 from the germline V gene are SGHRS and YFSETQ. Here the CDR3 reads CASSLTGGLMNTEDFF. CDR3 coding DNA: TGCGCCAGCAGCTTGACAGGGGGTCTAATGAACACTGAAGATTTCTTT.

The CDR3 region has the DNA TGTGCCAGCAGCCAAGGTTTAATGGGACAGGCCTCGGCCAAAAACTACGAGCAGTACTTC. Protein product: CASSQGLMGQASAKNYEQYF. The chain combines TRBV4-2 with TRBJ2-7; the match to TRBD1 covers 8 bases. Germline loops: CDR1 LGHNA, CDR2 YNFKEQ. The CDR3 consists of 20 residues. J gave up 3 bases and V 1 base, and 20 bases lay outside the gene matches.